This T cell receptor beta chain stems from a study of response to subunit inactivated influenza vaccine. Findings and limits, study-wide: A suggestion made by the authors is that each seasonal influenza vaccination recruits few new T cells.

One entry per CDR3 protein results from TCRdb running MiXCR on the RT-PCR reads. The data show some 180,000 distinct CDR3 sequences, about 9.3% seen once. The germline V and J ends were trimmed by 5 bases and 8 bases, with 18 bases remaining between them. CDR1 KGHSH and CDR2 LQKENI come from the germline V gene. This CDR3 contains 14 residues. This clonotype was observed at least ten times. Its matching antigen is unknown. The clonotype originates from a man aged 45 to 65 who received an inactivated influenza vaccine. The chain has TRBV18 and TRBJ1-2; D not resolved. Sample: non-naive T cells sorted from PBMCs, taken on the day of vaccination. This chain's CDR3 is CASSLTSSPAGYTF. The CDR3 DNA reads TGTGCCAGCTCATTAACGAGCAGCCCGGCGGGCTACACCTTC.